These T cell receptor beta chains were read from a single sample in a study of blood T cells in healthy people across ages. TCRdb re-called the 5' RACE reads through MiXCR, storing one row per CDR3 protein. The data show over 700,000 distinct CDR3 sequences, 53% seen once. Sequences were obtained from blood. The receptors here all came from a man older than 75 in good health. CDR3s leave out the opening cysteine and the closing phenylalanine or tryptophan.

TRBJ1-1	TRBV7-9	ASSFPGANTEAF
TRBJ2-2	TRBV20-1	SARELAGGFTGELF
TRBJ2-1	TRBV6-4	ASSENLAGGNEQF
TRBJ2-7	TRBV28	ASSLTSGMAEQY
TRBJ2-6	TRBV20-1	SASYRGAGSGANVLT
TRBJ2-7	TRBV3-1	ASSQDRAQGKVYEQY
TRBJ2-3	TRBV20-1	SAFPGTSSADTQY
-	TRBV6-5	ASSYYIGQETQY
TRBJ2-5	TRBV5-6	ASSPGQRYQETQY
TRBJ1-4	TRBV28	ASSFRGTAHEKLF
TRBJ1-2	TRBV4-2	ASSSPEQDNYGYT
TRBJ2-7	TRBV4-1	ASSRGGMVPSYEQY
TRBJ2-3	TRBV5-1	ASSLAVLGTDTQY
TRBJ2-5	TRBV12-3/TRBV12-4	ASSLQTKETQY
TRBJ2-7	TRBV9	ASSVGPQWEQY
TRBJ1-2	TRBV11-2	ASSLVMIYRQDSNYGYT
TRBJ2-7	TRBV20-1	SARKRGLYEQY
TRBJ2-7	TRBV20-1	SARVWGQLDYEQY
TRBJ2-1	TRBV6-2/TRBV6-3	ASSRGRSYDEQF
TRBJ2-7	TRBV7-2	ASTRTGAAYEQY
TRBJ2-1	TRBV5-1	ASSSSATSTGEQF
TRBJ2-6	TRBV12-3/TRBV12-4	ASRPQGRGLSGANVLT
TRBJ2-1	TRBV6-5	ASSYRSGGPNEQF
TRBJ2-1	TRBV27	ASIPGLAGGPRYNEQF
TRBJ2-7	TRBV5-5	ASSTQAGGTYEQY
TRBJ2-7	TRBV5-6	ASSYPRLVGRSYEQY
TRBJ1-4	TRBV12-3/TRBV12-4	ASSLYKQGARNEKLF
TRBJ2-1	TRBV12-3/TRBV12-4	ASSSSGINNEQF
TRBJ1-1	TRBV4-1	ASSPAGTEAF
TRBJ2-7	TRBV5-4	ASTSKTYEQY
TRBJ2-5	TRBV4-1	ASSQDPTQRGGQY
TRBJ2-1	TRBV25-1	ASSEPGQNNEQF
TRBJ2-7	TRBV29-1	SVAEPLAASSYEQY
TRBJ2-1	TRBV14	ASSQGRLAGGVYNEQF
TRBJ2-1	TRBV13	ASSLGPLEQF
-	TRBV7-9	ASSLRSGYGEQY
TRBJ2-1	TRBV7-3	ASSLMGNGWDEQF
TRBJ2-1	TRBV7-2	ASSLGGAGREQF
TRBJ2-7	TRBV7-3	ASSPTTGGNYEQY
TRBJ1-5	TRBV9	ASSVVESRPQH
TRBJ2-2	TRBV29-1	SAGRLNTGELF
TRBJ2-5	TRBV7-7	ASSFTAQETQY
TRBJ2-7	TRBV3-1	ASSQDRAIISYEQY
TRBJ2-5	TRBV6-6	ASSSYSRDRVQETQY
TRBJ2-3	TRBV20-1	SAQLAGYDTQY
TRBJ1-4	TRBV5-1	ASSWDSGPEKLF
TRBJ2-4	TRBV9	ASSVGQGAGNIQY
TRBJ2-7	TRBV20-1	SARGLQGSAEY
TRBJ2-1	TRBV9	ASSVARLVHEQF
TRBJ1-2	TRBV6-5	ASSYPFGGYT
TRBJ2-5	TRBV12-3/TRBV12-4	ASSLVTGGETQY
TRBJ2-7	TRBV7-6	ASSLDGGYEQY